These 5 T cell receptor beta chains share one sample of origin, sequenced in a study of blood T cell repertoires in COVID-19. Sequencing was performed with immunoSEQ multiplex PCR; in TCRdb, only in-frame clones are kept and a portion is missing. The sample lists about 130,000 clones, roughly 91% occurring once. The specimen sequenced was peripheral blood. These receptors were taken from a man aged 50 or older with active or convalescent COVID-19.

This clone was seen a few times. This specimen includes other DNA sequences encoding the same CDR3. The chain has TRBV11-2 and TRBJ2-1; D gene uncertain. V dropped 1 base and J dropped 5 bases, with 6 bases sitting between them. The CDR3 covers 13 residues. Germline V gene sequence: CDR1 SGHAT, CDR2 FQNNGV. Here the CDR3 reads CASSLGQNNEQFF. CDR3 bases: TGTGCCAGCAGCTTAGGGCAGAACAATGAGCAGTTCTTC.

The chain is built from TRBV29-1 and TRBJ2-6; 8 nucleotides line up with TRBD1. Trimming cost V 4 bases and J 0 bases; bases outside gene matches: 8. This CDR3 spans 17 amino acids. Germline V gene data show CDR1 as SQVTM and CDR2 as ANQGSEA. The CDR3 bases are TGCAGCGTTGTCCTTGCAACAGGGGGCTCTGGGGCCAACGTCCTGACTTTC. It translates to CSVVLATGGSGANVLTF.

The chain carries TRBV10-3 and TRBJ2-5, with D maybe TRBD2 (6 bases). This CDR3 contains 13 residues. Germline V gives CDR1 ENHRY, CDR2 SYGVKD. With 8 bases removed from V and 3 bases from J, the gap between germline ends came to 13 bases. This CDR3 is CAIQIGGEETQYF. The CDR3 DNA follows: TGTGCCATCCAGATCGGAGGGGAAGAGACCCAGTACTTC.

The chain is built from TRBV29-1 and TRBJ2-1; 14 bases fit TRBD2. The J segment lost 0 bases and the V segment lost 8 bases, leaving 9 bases of the junction unmatched. The CDR3 is made up of 17 amino acids. Germline-derived CDR1 and CDR2 are SQVTM and ANQGSEA. The CDR3 sequence is CSTLTSGGARSYNEQFF. The CDR3 DNA reads as TGCAGCACATTGACTAGCGGGGGGGCACGCTCCTACAATGAGCAGTTCTTC.

The chain is built from TRBV18 and TRBJ2-2, with 8 bases lining up with TRBD2. V lost 2 bases to trimming and J lost 0 bases; unmatched junction nucleotides: 8. The CDR3 totals 18 residues. Germline CDR1 is KGHSH and CDR2 is LQKENI. The CDR3 DNA is TGTGCCAGCTCACCAGGGTCCAGCGGGGGTTCGAACACCGGGGAGCTGTTTTTT. The encoded protein is CASSPGSSGGSNTGELFF.